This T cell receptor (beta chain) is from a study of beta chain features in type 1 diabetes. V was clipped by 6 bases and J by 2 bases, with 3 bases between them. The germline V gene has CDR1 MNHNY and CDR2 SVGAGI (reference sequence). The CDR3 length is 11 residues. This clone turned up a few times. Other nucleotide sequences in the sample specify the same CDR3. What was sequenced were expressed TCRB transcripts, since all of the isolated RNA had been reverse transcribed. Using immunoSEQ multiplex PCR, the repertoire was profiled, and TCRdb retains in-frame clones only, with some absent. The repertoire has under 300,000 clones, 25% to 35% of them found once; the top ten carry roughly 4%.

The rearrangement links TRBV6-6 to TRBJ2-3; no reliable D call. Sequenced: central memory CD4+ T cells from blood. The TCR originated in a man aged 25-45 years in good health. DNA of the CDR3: TGTGCCAGCAGGGCCACAGATACGCAGTATTTT. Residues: CASRATDTQYF.